This T cell receptor (beta chain) was sequenced in a study of blood T cell repertoires in COVID-19. Study-level background: Both acute and convalescent COVID-19 samples were obtained from the United States, Italy and Spain.

Original analysis: Estimated nucleated cell counts came from reference gene primer amplification. This table comes from immunoSEQ multiplex PCR, and its TCRdb copy is limited to in-frame clones, with some not included. The V and J calls and the clone size are those of that table, but D and trimming were determined from the DNA. The repertoire has fewer than 150,000 clones, more than 75% of them found once; the top ten carry more than 4%. Germline V gene sequence: CDR1 LGHDT, CDR2 YNNKEL (reference sequence). Trimming took 4 bases from V and 0 from J, leaving 10 bases between them. CDR3 length equals 15 residues.

The material sequenced was peripheral blood. The gene calls are TRBV3-1 (or the pseudogene TRBV3-2) and TRBJ1-3; D is possibly TRBD1 (6 bases). This receptor was identified in a woman in her 40s with acute or convalescent COVID-19. CDR3 loop: CASSPGTSSGNTIYF. The CDR3 bases are TGTGCCAGCAGCCCCGGGACAAGCTCTGGAAACACCATATATTTT.